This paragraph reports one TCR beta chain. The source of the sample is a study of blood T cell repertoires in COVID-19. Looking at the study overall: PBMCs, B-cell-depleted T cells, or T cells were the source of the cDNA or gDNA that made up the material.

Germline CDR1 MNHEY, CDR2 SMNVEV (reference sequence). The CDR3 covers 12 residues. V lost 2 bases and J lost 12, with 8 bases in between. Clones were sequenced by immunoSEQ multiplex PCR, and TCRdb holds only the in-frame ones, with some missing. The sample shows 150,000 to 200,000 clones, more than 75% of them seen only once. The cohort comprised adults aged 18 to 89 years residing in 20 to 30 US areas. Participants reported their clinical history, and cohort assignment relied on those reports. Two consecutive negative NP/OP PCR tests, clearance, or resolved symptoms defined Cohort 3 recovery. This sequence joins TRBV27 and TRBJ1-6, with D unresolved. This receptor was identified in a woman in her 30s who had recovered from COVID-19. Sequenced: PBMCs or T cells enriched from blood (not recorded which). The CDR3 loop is CASSLGGIPLHF. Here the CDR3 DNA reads TGTGCCAGCAGTTTAGGAGGGATACCCCTCCACTTT.